The clone carrying this T cell receptor (beta chain) was counted a single time. The data are from a study of blood T cell repertoires in COVID-19. The overall study: COVID-19 samples collected from the United States, Italy and Spain covered acute and convalescent phases.

In the source study's methods: The assay estimated nucleated cells by amplifying reference gene primers. Libraries were prepared by immunoSEQ multiplex PCR; TCRdb keeps only in-frame clonotypes and omits some of them. V and J calls and clone size come straight from that table; D and trimming were deduced from the DNA. The data contain under 200,000 clones, 82% of them singletons. Trimming cost V 3 bases and J 2 bases, with 19 bases left between them. The V gene's germline CDR1 is SEHNR and CDR2 FQNEAQ (reference sequence). The CDR3 is 17 residues long. Recruitment covered 20 to 25 US areas and drew participants whose ages spanned about 18 to 90 years. Participant-given clinical history determined each cohort assignment.

The V call is TRBV7-9, the J call TRBJ1-1; a weak D match, TRBD1 (5 bases). Specimen: PBMCs or T cells enriched from blood (not recorded which). The clonotype originates from an older woman with acute COVID-19. The CDR3 is CASSLPGWTRKNTEAFF. The DNA for the CDR3 is TGTGCCAGCAGCTTGCCTGGATGGACACGAAAAAACACTGAAGCTTTCTTT. The whole variable domain, filled in from reference TRBV7-9 and TRBJ1-1, reads DTGVSQNPRHKITKRGQNVTFRCDPISEHNRLYWYRQTLGQGPEFLTYFQNEAQLEKSRLLSDRFSAERPKGSFSTLEIQRTEQGDSAMYLCASSLPGWTRKNTEAFFGQGTRLTVV.